This is a list of T cell receptor beta chains from one sample in a study of blood T cells in healthy people across ages. TCRdb re-called the 5' RACE reads through MiXCR, storing one row per CDR3 protein. The sample has 750,000 to 950,000 distinct CDR3 sequences; around 29% are singletons. Another study also made use of these data, one on T cells of mothers and their children.

Sequenced sample: blood. The receptor set was obtained from a woman between 40 and 55 years old in good health. The CDR3 runs from the conserved cysteine through the conserved F or W. A D gene is named only where the DNA matches it firmly. Rows give clone size only sometimes, using once, few, many, or a class for an expanded clone.

j_call	clone_size	v_call	cdr3_length	d_call	cdr3_aa	cdr3_nt
TRBJ2-1	-	TRBV7-9	12	-	CASRHWGIEQFF	TGTGCCAGCAGACATTGGGGGATTGAGCAGTTCTTC
TRBJ2-5	-	TRBV20-1	15	-	CSALRPVSDQETQYF	TGCAGTGCCCTCCGGCCCGTTTCGGACCAAGAGACCCAGTACTTC
TRBJ2-6	-	TRBV19	15	-	CASALISSGANVLTF	TGTGCCAGTGCCCTTATATCCTCTGGGGCCAACGTCCTGACTTTC
TRBJ2-3	-	TRBV7-2	12	TRBD1	CASSPRTGFQYF	TGTGCCAGCAGCCCCCGGACAGGGTTCCAGTATTTT
TRBJ1-1	many	TRBV9	13	-	CASSGTANTEAFF	TGTGCCAGCAGCGGGACAGCGAACACTGAAGCTTTCTTT
TRBJ2-4	-	TRBV11-2	14	-	CASSFKGVENIQYF	TGTGCCAGCAGCTTCAAAGGGGTCGAAAACATTCAGTACTTC
TRBJ2-1	-	TRBV15	17	TRBD1	CATSRAQGQGARNEQFF	TGTGCCACCAGCAGAGCCCAGGGACAGGGGGCGCGGAATGAGCAGTTCTTC
TRBJ2-5	many	TRBV25-1	17	-	CASSESPLSGDRGTQYF	TGTGCCAGCAGTGAATCTCCCCTTAGCGGAGATAGGGGGACCCAGTACTTC
TRBJ2-5	many	TRBV29-1	15	-	CSVEDPENIKETQYF	TGCAGCGTTGAAGACCCCGAGAATATAAAAGAGACCCAGTACTTC
TRBJ2-7	few	TRBV28	15	TRBD1	CASSSHGQASYEQYF	TGTGCCAGCAGTTCCCATGGACAGGCCTCCTACGAGCAGTACTTC
TRBJ1-1	-	TRBV7-2	14	-	CASSCEAVNTEAFF	TGTGCCAGCAGCTGCGAGGCGGTGAACACTGAAGCTTTCTTT
TRBJ2-7	-	TRBV27	13	-	CASSLLNPYAQYF	TGTGCCAGCAGTTTATTGAACCCCTACGCGCAGTACTTC
TRBJ2-7	many	TRBV20-1	16	TRBD1	CSARVDGTGHSYEQYF	TGCAGTGCTAGAGTTGATGGGACAGGGCACTCCTACGAGCAGTACTTC
TRBJ2-5	few	TRBV11-2	14	TRBD1	CASRATGGGETQYF	TGTGCCAGCAGGGCGACAGGGGGGGGAGAGACCCAGTACTTC
TRBJ1-2	few	TRBV29-1	12	-	CSAGGDDHGYTF	TGCAGCGCCGGAGGGGACGACCATGGCTACACCTTC
TRBJ2-3	many	TRBV6-5	14	TRBD2	CASRTSGGTDTQYF	TGTGCCAGCCGGACTAGCGGGGGTACAGATACGCAGTATTTT
TRBJ2-7	few	TRBV5-1	15	-	CASSLADFGIGEQYF	TGCGCCAGCAGCTTGGCCGACTTTGGAATTGGCGAGCAGTACTTC